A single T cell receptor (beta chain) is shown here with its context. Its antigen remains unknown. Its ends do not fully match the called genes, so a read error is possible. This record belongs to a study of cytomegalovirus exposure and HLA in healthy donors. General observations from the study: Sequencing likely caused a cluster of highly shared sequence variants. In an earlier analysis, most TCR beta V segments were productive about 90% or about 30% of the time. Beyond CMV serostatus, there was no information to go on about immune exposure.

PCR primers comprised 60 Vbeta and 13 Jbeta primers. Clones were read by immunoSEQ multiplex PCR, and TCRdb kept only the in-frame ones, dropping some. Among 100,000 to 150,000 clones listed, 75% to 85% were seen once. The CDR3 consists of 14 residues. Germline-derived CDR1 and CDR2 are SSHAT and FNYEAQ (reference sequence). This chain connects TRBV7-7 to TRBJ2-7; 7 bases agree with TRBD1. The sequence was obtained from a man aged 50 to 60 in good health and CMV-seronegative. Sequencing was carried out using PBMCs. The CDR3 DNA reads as TGTGCTAGCAGCTTCGGGCAGGGGGACTACGAGCAGTACTTC. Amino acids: CASSFGQGDYEQYF. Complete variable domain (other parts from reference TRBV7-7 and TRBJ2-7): GAGVSQSPRYKVTKRGQDVTLRCDPISSHATLYWYQQALGQGPEFLTYFNYEAQPDKSGLPSDRFSAERPEGSISTLTIQRTEQRDSAMYRCASSFGQGDYEQYFGPGTRLTVT.